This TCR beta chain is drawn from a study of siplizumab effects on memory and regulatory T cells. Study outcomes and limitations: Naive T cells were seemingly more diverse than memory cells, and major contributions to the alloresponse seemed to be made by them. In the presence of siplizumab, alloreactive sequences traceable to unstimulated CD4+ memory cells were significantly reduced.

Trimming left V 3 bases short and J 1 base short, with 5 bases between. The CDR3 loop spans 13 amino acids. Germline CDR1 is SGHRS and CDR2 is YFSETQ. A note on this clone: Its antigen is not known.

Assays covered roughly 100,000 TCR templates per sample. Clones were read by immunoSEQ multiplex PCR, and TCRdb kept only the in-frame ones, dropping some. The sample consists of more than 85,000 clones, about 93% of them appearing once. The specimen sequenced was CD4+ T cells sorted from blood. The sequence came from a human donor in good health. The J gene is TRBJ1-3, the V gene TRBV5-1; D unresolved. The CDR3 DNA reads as TGCGCCAGCAGCTCTCAGTCTGGAAACACCATATATTTT. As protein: CASSSQSGNTIYF.